This TCR beta chain was sequenced during a study of T cells after yellow fever vaccination. Study in general: SMART-Seq v4 Ultra Low Input prepared the low-cell-number fractions. Study conclusions and caveats: Highly abundant clonotypes carried over from the bulk population could end up in FACS-sorted repertoires as contaminants. It was a small share of clonotypes that appeared in both CD4 and CD8 compartments.

With regard to this clonotype: What it recognizes is unknown.

TCRdb used MiXCR to reprocess the 5' RACE reads, holding one entry per CDR3 protein. The repertoire holds 250,000 to 400,000 distinct CDR3 sequences, with around 4.5% as singletons. V gave up 9 bases and J gave up 5 bases; unmatched junction bases: 5. The CDR3 extends over 12 amino acids. The V gene's germline CDR1 is LNHDA and CDR2 SQIVND (reference sequence). The receptor comes from a man between 18 and 29 years old who received the YFV17D yellow fever vaccine. The V and J genes are TRBV19 and TRBJ2-5; 8 nucleotides line up with TRBD1. Sequencing used PBMCs, obtained 15 days after the yellow fever booster vaccination. The CDR3 is CASRTGGETQYF. The CDR3 DNA reads TGTGCCAGCCGAACAGGGGGGGAGACCCAGTACTTC.